This T cell receptor (beta chain) is from a study of cytomegalovirus exposure and HLA in healthy donors. Overall study: Drawn from HLA-typed donors, about 85 million unique TCRs were held in an early data release. The Caucasian-associated ancestry cluster contained more than 75% of the approximately 400 genotyped donors. Broader study findings: Cytomegalovirus status was reportedly diagnosed by the classifier with high specificity and sensitivity. A later analysis appeared to link common viral pathogens to several of the most significant clusters.

It was with 60 Vbeta and 13 Jbeta primers that the PCR ran. Method: immunoSEQ multiplex PCR; TCRdb's copy keeps in-frame clones and lacks some. The table lists 150,000 to 200,000 clones, around 80% of them singletons. A remark on this clone: What it recognizes is unknown.

This receptor was taken from a man younger than 35 in good health and CMV-seronegative. Sequencing used PBMCs.

The CDR3 bases are TGTGCCAGCAGCCGCACGGGACAGGGGGTAAGAAATGAGCAGTTCTTC. Translated: CASSRTGQGVRNEQFF. The chain joins TRBV7-6 to TRBJ2-1; TRBD1 agrees at 11 bases. The CDR3 has 16 residues. Per the germline V gene, CDR1 is SGHVS and CDR2 is FNYEAQ. V lost 5 bases and J lost 7; bases outside the gene matches: 10.